The following is a TCR beta chain sequence with its context. The study drew participants aged about 18 to 89 years from 20 to 30 US areas. Donors of Cohort 3 who recovered were those that had two negative PCRs, clearance, or symptom resolution. This sample is part of a study of blood T cell repertoires in COVID-19. Study-level background: Samples taken during acute and convalescent COVID-19 were collected in the United States, Italy and Spain. PBMCs, B-cell-depleted T cells, or T cells were the source of the cDNA or gDNA that made up the material.

Profiling relied on immunoSEQ multiplex PCR, and the TCRdb table lists in-frame clones only, not all of them. The sample gives about 210,000 clones, about 81% of which show up once; about 10% is in the top ten. The sequencing sample was made of PBMCs or T cells enriched from blood (not recorded which). The source of this sequence is a man aged 40-49 years who had recovered from COVID-19.

In DNA form, the CDR3 reads TGTGCCAGCAGCACCCATGGGACTAGCGGGAGTGGTGAGCAGTACTTC. Its translation is CASSTHGTSGSGEQYF. The rearrangement links TRBV7-3 to TRBJ2-7, with 14 positions matching TRBD2. Germline trimming cut 5 bases from V and 7 bases from J; bases unmatched to any gene: 10. The germline V gene has CDR1 SGHTA and CDR2 FQGTGA. There are 16 residues in the CDR3.